One and the same sample provided the 3 T cell receptor beta chains below, sequenced in a study of CD8 T cells in ankylosing spondylitis. Study observations and caveats: A motif of fewer than ten highly homologous TCR beta variants was seen as apparently characteristic of ankylosing spondylitis blood.

One entry per CDR3 protein, called by TCRdb with MiXCR from the 5' RACE reads. The sample includes 450,000 or so distinct CDR3 sequences, about 25% of them seen just once. These receptors are not linked to any known antigen. The sample comprised blood, either unsorted or a sorted T cell fraction (not recorded which). The receptors come from a male donor with ankylosing spondylitis.

The rearrangement joins TRBV20-1 to TRBJ2-3; TRBD2 aligns across 12 bases. V was pared by 4 bases and J by 3 bases, with 11 bases of the junction left unmatched. CDR1 and CDR2 (germline): DFQATT, SNEGSKA (reference sequence). CDR3 size: 17 residues. The CDR3 bases are TGCAGTGCTATCTGGCTAGCGGGAGGGCCGGGGACAGATACGCAGTATTTT. As protein: CSAIWLAGGPGTDTQYF.

V and J are TRBV11-2 and TRBJ2-1; 7 bases fit TRBD2. J gave up 4 bases and V 6 bases, and 9 bases lay outside the gene matches. The CDR3 has 15 amino acids. Per germline, CDR1 SGHAT and CDR2 FQNNGV. In nucleotides, the CDR3 is TGTGCCAGCAGGACCCTGTCTAGCGGTTACAATGAGCAGTTCTTC. It translates to CASRTLSSGYNEQFF.

In its sample, this clonotype was seen a few times. This chain uses TRBV11-2 with TRBJ2-1, with 11 nucleotides matching TRBD2. The CDR3 consists of 16 residues. Losses at the gene ends were 0 bases for V and 7 bases for J; bases not matched to a gene: 5. Germline assignment: CDR1 SGHAT and CDR2 FQNNGV. This chain's CDR3 is CASSLEYLAGGNEQFF. In DNA form, the CDR3 reads TGTGCCAGCAGCTTAGAGTACCTAGCGGGAGGTAATGAGCAGTTCTTC.